A single sample is the source of the 8 T cell receptor beta chains below, sequenced in a study of cytomegalovirus exposure and HLA in healthy donors. It was with 60 Vbeta and 13 Jbeta primers that the PCR ran. Assay: immunoSEQ multiplex PCR; the TCRdb copy retains only in-frame clones and omits some. The data include under 200,000 clones; the top ten clones carry about 6.5%. The source material was PBMCs. All receptors derive from a man between 25 and 39 years old in good health and CMV-seronegative.

V is TRBV6-5 and J is TRBJ2-2; 7 nucleotides line up with TRBD1. The germline V gene encodes CDR1 MNHEY and CDR2 SVGAGI. The CDR3 contains 15 residues. Trimming removed 4 bases from V and 2 bases from J; junction bases left unmatched: 4. The CDR3 bases are TGTGCCAGCAGTTTTCGGACAGGAAACACCGGGGAGCTGTTTTTT. It encodes CASSFRTGNTGELFF.

The rearrangement uses TRBV18 and TRBJ1-1, with D tentatively TRBD1 (6 bases). V was clipped by 0 bases and J by 0 bases, with 17 bases between them. The CDR3 extends over 18 amino acids. Germline CDR1 and CDR2: KGHSH and LQKENI. CDR3 residues: CASSPPGRGTLVNTEAFF. The CDR3, as DNA: TGTGCCAGCTCACCACCGGGTAGGGGGACCCTTGTGAACACTGAAGCTTTCTTT. Looking up the rest from reference TRBV18 and TRBJ1-1 gives the full variable domain: NAGVMQNPRHLVRRRGQEARLRCSPMKGHSHVYWYRQLPEEGLKFMVYLQKENIIDESGMPKERFSAEFPKEGPSILRIQQVVRGDSAAYFCASSPPGRGTLVNTEAFFGQGTRLTVV.

V and J are TRBV7-2 and TRBJ2-3; D is unresolved. Germline-derived CDR1 and CDR2 are SGHTA and FQGNSA. The CDR3 totals 12 residues. Trimming removed 2 bases from V and 6 bases from J, with 6 bases in between. CDR3 loop: CASSLREDTQYF. CDR3 DNA: TGTGCCAGCAGCTTACGCGAGGATACGCAGTATTTT.

The chain has TRBV19 and TRBJ2-7; 7 bases are shared with TRBD1. Per germline, CDR1 LNHDA and CDR2 SQIVND (reference sequence). After removal of 6 bases from V and 1 base from J, the junction contained 9 bases not matched to a gene. The CDR3 sequence is 15 residues long. The CDR3 region is CASSIQGQSSYEQYF. CDR3 coding DNA: TGTGCCAGTAGCATACAGGGGCAGAGTTCCTACGAGCAGTACTTC.

CDR3 residues: CASSQDRDRSFSGNTIYF. The CDR3, as DNA: TGTGCCAGCAGCCAAGACCGGGACAGGAGTTTCTCTGGAAACACCATATATTTT. The chain combines TRBV4-2 with TRBJ1-3, with 8 bases fitting TRBD1. Germline-derived CDR1 and CDR2 are LGHNA and YNFKEQ. V dropped 0 bases and J dropped 0; count of bases not matched to a gene: 7. The CDR3 has 18 residues.

The chain couples TRBV2 to TRBJ2-2; 9 nucleotides agree with TRBD1. The CDR3 is 18 amino acids. Germline CDR1 and CDR2: SNHLY and FYNNEI. Trimming at V came to 5 bases and at J to 6 bases, leaving 16 bases not matched to a gene. The CDR3 sequence is CASSFGQGILLSPGELFF. The CDR3 DNA reads TGTGCCAGCAGTTTTGGACAGGGGATTTTACTTTCCCCCGGGGAGCTGTTTTTT.

The rearrangement links TRBV7-2 to TRBJ1-1, with D perhaps TRBD1 (5 bases). V gave up 3 bases and J gave up 1 base, with 12 bases separating them. Germline-derived CDR1 and CDR2 are SGHTA and FQGNSA. The CDR3 is 15 amino acids. In DNA, the CDR3 is TGTGCCAGCAGCTTTACGGACGGGGGGAACACTGAAGCTTTCTTT. Amino acids: CASSFTDGGNTEAFF.

The V call is TRBV19, the J call TRBJ2-2; D gene ambiguous. The germline V and J ends were trimmed by 6 bases and 1 base, with 15 bases remaining between them. Germline V CDR1 and CDR2: LNHDA, SQIVND (reference sequence). The length of the CDR3 is 16 residues. The CDR3 spells CASRSMRIGNTGELFF. DNA of the CDR3: TGTGCCAGTAGGTCTATGAGGATCGGGAACACCGGGGAGCTGTTTTTT.